This record concerns one T cell receptor beta chain sequence. Antigen: not known. This CDR3 has 15 amino acids. From germline, CDR1 is SNHLY and CDR2 FYNNEI. The V gene lost 8 bases and the J gene lost 3 bases, with 16 bases spanning the gap. Treatment here: AdE1-LMPpoly-expanded autologous EBV-specific T-cell therapy followed by anti-PD-1 nivolumab. These data originate in a study of EBV T-cell therapy then PD-1 blockade in nasopharyngeal carcinoma. The repertoire was sequenced with immunoSEQ multiplex PCR; TCRdb's copy has only in-frame clones and lacks some. This table holds roughly 17,000 clones, over 80% found once.

This receptor was taken from a man aged 40-50 years with nasopharyngeal carcinoma. The chain carries TRBV2 and TRBJ1-4; D ambiguous. Sequences were derived from CD8+ T cells from blood, sampled at day 0 from a patient whose treatment included autologous EBV-specific T cells and nivolumab. CDR3 in amino acids: CASRRVWLANEKLFF. The CDR3, as DNA: TGTGCCAGCCGAAGGGTTTGGTTAGCTAATGAAAAACTGTTTTTT.